This TCR beta chain was sequenced in a study of blood T cell repertoires in COVID-19. Using immunoSEQ multiplex PCR, the repertoire was profiled, and TCRdb retains in-frame clones only, with some absent. The table includes roughly 280,000 clones, about 88% detected once. The CDR3 covers 15 residues. V lost 0 bases and J lost 8, with 11 bases in between. Germline lookup yields CDR1 LGHNA and CDR2 YNFKEQ. Sequenced material: peripheral blood. V usage is TRBV4-2 and J usage is TRBJ1-6; D is perhaps TRBD1 (5 bases). This clonotype was sampled from a woman in her twenties or thirties with COVID-19, enrolled during active disease. Here the CDR3 reads CASSQDAGRYSPLHF. The CDR3 DNA reads TGTGCCAGCAGCCAAGATGCAGGGAGGTATTCACCCCTCCACTTT.